This entry is about one TCR beta chain. Repertoires were generated with immunoSEQ multiplex PCR, while TCRdb's copy carries only in-frame clones and drops some. Here the sample spans 350,000 or so clones, around 83% being singletons. Losses at the gene ends were 3 bases for V and 7 bases for J; bases not matched to a gene: 6. The germline V gene has CDR1 LGHNT and CDR2 FRNRAP. The CDR3 has 14 residues. These data are taken from a study of blood T cell repertoires in COVID-19. Study context: From T cells, B-cell-depleted T cells, or PBMCs came the material, which was cDNA or gDNA.

The rearrangement links TRBV12-5 to TRBJ1-2, with 9 bases lining up with TRBD1. Material for sequencing was peripheral blood. This receptor was identified in a man aged 30 to 39 with active or convalescent COVID-19. The DNA for the CDR3 is TGTGCTAGTGGTTTCGGGGACAGGGCTCGTGGCTACACCTTC. Translated, it gives CASGFGDRARGYTF.